This note documents a single T cell receptor beta chain sequence. Its antigen is as yet unknown. The CDR3 is 13 residues long. Per germline, CDR1 WNHNN and CDR2 SYGVQD (reference sequence). V lost 3 bases and J 4 bases, leaving 8 bases between the germline ends. Ipilimumab CTLA-4 blockade and focal radiation were given to patients with chemo-refractory metastatic non-small-cell lung cancer. The data were taken from a study of radiotherapy plus CTLA-4 blockade in lung cancer. Overall study findings and caveats: Per reports, early blood T cell clone dynamics, plus interferon-beta, forecast response most strongly.

Libraries were prepared by immunoSEQ multiplex PCR; TCRdb keeps only in-frame clonotypes and omits some of them. The data show tens of thousands of clones, 70% to 85% seen once. Sequences were derived from peripheral blood, sampled from a patient treated with radiotherapy plus ipilimumab. The clonotype was recovered from a human donor with non-small cell lung cancer who had stable disease on radiotherapy plus ipilimumab. The chain links TRBV10-1 to TRBJ2-3; D gene ambiguous. The CDR3 DNA reads as TGCGCCAGCAGTGACCAAGGCCCAGATACGCAGTATTTT. This sequence encodes CASSDQGPDTQYF.